At least ten counts were recorded for the clone carrying this TCR beta chain. The entry originates in a study of early T cells in non-severe SARS-CoV-2 infection. Each cDNA molecule carried a unique molecular identifier. TCRdb reanalysed the 5' RACE reads using MiXCR and keeps one entry per CDR3 protein. The table includes roughly 71,000 distinct CDR3 sequences, roughly an eighth detected once. The CDR3 contains 15 residues. The ends lost 4 bases at V and 0 bases at J; junction bases unmatched: 3. Germline V CDR1 and CDR2: LGHNA, YNFKEQ. This TCR was sampled from an adult who was a healthcare worker with PCR-confirmed SARS-CoV-2 infection or an uninfected control (not recorded which). This chain links TRBV4-2 with TRBJ1-5; 7 bases line up with TRBD1. Sequencing input: whole blood. In DNA, the CDR3 is TGTGCCAGCAGCCCCGGGACAGATAGCAATCAGCCCCAGCATTTT. This codes for CASSPGTDSNQPQHF.